This entry lists 14 T cell receptor beta chains sequenced from one sample in a study of T cells in pancreatic ductal adenocarcinoma. No neoadjuvant therapy was given to the selected pancreatic ductal adenocarcinoma patients before their surgery. Produced via immunoSEQ multiplex PCR; TCRdb's table is partial and in-frame only. The repertoire holds approximately 16,000 clones, with roughly 89% as singletons. The sequenced sample consisted of PBMCs. The receptor source for this set is a human donor with pancreatic ductal adenocarcinoma.

CDR3 nucleotides: TGCGCCAGCAGCCAACTAGCGGGGGGGCCCCGGTACGAGCAGTACTTC. Its protein is CASSQLAGGPRYEQYF. The genes are TRBV4-1 and TRBJ2-7, with 12 bases matching TRBD2. CDR3 length: 16 amino acids. Germline CDR1 MGHRA, CDR2 YSYEKL. Losses at the gene ends were 2 bases for V and 4 bases for J; bases not matched to a gene: 6.

V and J are TRBV6-6 and TRBJ2-7, with 13 bases lining up with TRBD2. Per germline, CDR1 MNHNY and CDR2 SVGAGI (reference sequence). This CDR3 region has 15 residues. V was pared by 4 bases and J by 2 bases, with 2 bases of the junction left unmatched. The CDR3 is CASSWTSGGTYEQYF. In DNA form, the CDR3 reads TGTGCCAGCAGTTGGACTAGCGGGGGCACCTACGAGCAGTACTTC.

CDR3 loop: CASSRDRHSSYNEQFF. The CDR3 DNA follows: TGTGCCAGCAGTCGGGACAGACACAGCTCCTACAATGAGCAGTTCTTC. The rearrangement links TRBV11-2 to TRBJ2-1; 7 bases line up with TRBD1. The junction had 8 bases not matched to a gene; V was cut back by 6 bases and J by 0 bases. This CDR3 region has 16 residues. The germline gives CDR1 SGHAT, CDR2 FQNNGV. The entire variable domain, with the rest obtained from reference TRBV11-2 and TRBJ2-1, is as follows: EAGVAQSPRYKIIEKRQSVAFWCNPISGHATLYWYQQILGQGPKLLIQFQNNGVVDDSQLPKDRFSAERLKGVDSTLKIQPAKLEDSAVYLCASSRDRHSSYNEQFFGPGTRLTVL.

The V and J genes are TRBV4-3 and TRBJ2-3; TRBD1 aligns across 8 bases. V dropped 4 bases and J dropped 6; count of bases not matched to a gene: 6. The V gene's germline CDR1 is LGHNA and CDR2 YSLEER. This CDR3 has 14 residues. The CDR3 bases are TGCGCCAGCAGCCCAGCAGGGGGCTGGGATACGCAGTATTTT. Its translation is CASSPAGGWDTQYF.

The rearrangement uses TRBV14 and TRBJ2-1; 7 positions agree with TRBD2. Trimming removed 1 base from V and 10 bases from J; junction bases left unmatched: 13. The CDR3 is 16 amino acids. Germline CDR1 is SGHDN and CDR2 is FVKESK. The CDR3, as DNA: TGTGCCAGCAGCCAAGTGGGGTGGGACTACCCCCAAGAGCAGTTCTTC. It encodes CASSQVGWDYPQEQFF.

The CDR3 region has the DNA TGTGCCAGCAGCCGAGGACTAGCCTTACAAGAGACCCAGTACTTC. It yields the protein CASSRGLALQETQYF. This sequence joins TRBV7-2 and TRBJ2-5; the match to TRBD2 covers 8 bases. CDR3 size: 15 residues. Trimming cost V 5 bases and J 2 bases; bases outside gene matches: 7. Germline CDR1 reads SGHTA; CDR2 reads FQGNSA. The whole variable domain, filled in from reference TRBV7-2 and TRBJ2-5, reads GAGVSQSPSNKVTEKGKDVELRCDPISGHTALYWYRQSLGQGLEFLIYFQGNSAPDKSGLPSDRFSAERTGGSVSTLTIQRTQQEDSAVYLCASSRGLALQETQYFGPGTRLLVL.

The gene calls are TRBV27 and TRBJ1-2, with unresolved D. Trimming pared 0 bases from V and 6 bases from J, leaving 17 bases between. The CDR3 length is 16 residues. The V gene's germline CDR1 is MNHEY and CDR2 SMNVEV (reference sequence). CDR3 amino acids: CASSLSPGTHRNGYTF. DNA of the CDR3: TGTGCCAGCAGTTTATCGCCCGGCACGCACCGAAATGGCTACACCTTC.

This clone appeared once. The chain employs TRBV5-1 and TRBJ1-2; the D gene is possibly TRBD1 (5 bases). CDR3 length: 16 residues. In germline, CDR1 is SGHRS, CDR2 YFSETQ. Trimming cost V 0 bases and J 8 bases, with 20 bases left between them. CDR3 coding DNA: TGCGCCAGCAGCTTGGCCACGGAGGGGCGTCTTACGGGCTACACCTTC. The encoded protein is CASSLATEGRLTGYTF.

The chain uses TRBV4-3 and TRBJ2-1; TRBD2 agrees at 8 bases. Per the germline V gene, CDR1 is LGHNA and CDR2 is YSLEER. CDR3 length: 17 amino acids. Trimming at V came to 1 base and at J to 1 base, leaving 6 bases not matched to a gene. CDR3 DNA: TGCGCCAGCAGCCAAGTGCGGGGGGTCCTTTCCTACAATGAGCAGTTCTTC. Translation: CASSQVRGVLSYNEQFF.

This rearrangement joins TRBV5-4 to TRBJ2-7; D possibly uses TRBD1 or TRBD2 (6 bases each). CDR3 length: 15 residues. Germline V gives CDR1 SGHNT, CDR2 YYREEE (reference sequence). The V end was cut by 4 bases, the J end by 2 bases, with 16 bases between. CDR3 coding DNA: TGTGCCAGCAGCGCCGGTCTCGGGGGCGCCTACGAGCAGTACTTC. Encoded protein: CASSAGLGGAYEQYF.

The V call is TRBV5-8, the J call TRBJ2-1, with TRBD2 matching over 13 bases. Germline CDR1 reads SGHTS; CDR2 reads YDEGEE. The CDR3 length is 15 residues. V was pared by 2 bases and J by 10 bases, with 6 bases of the junction left unmatched. The CDR3 DNA reads TGTGCCAGCAGCTTCGGGACTAGCGGGAACTACGAGCAGTTCTTC. It specifies CASSFGTSGNYEQFF.

This chain links TRBV9 with TRBJ2-1; TRBD1 agrees at 12 bases. This CDR3 has 19 amino acids. Germline loops: CDR1 SGDLS, CDR2 YYNGEE. The V and J ends lost 0 bases and 1 base, in that order; junction bases with no gene match: 8. The CDR3 sequence: CASSVGGQGASRSYNEQFF. CDR3 sequence (DNA): TGTGCCAGCAGCGTAGGGGGACAGGGGGCCTCGAGGTCCTACAATGAGCAGTTCTTC.

The CDR3: CAISEPGADTEAFF. The CDR3 DNA reads TGTGCCATCAGTGAGCCAGGGGCGGACACTGAAGCTTTCTTT. The chain links TRBV10-3 to TRBJ1-1; perhaps TRBD1 as D (6 bases). The length of the CDR3 is 14 residues. Per the germline V gene, CDR1 is ENHRY and CDR2 is SYGVKD. Between the trimmed V and J ends, which lost 2 bases and 3 bases, there was a span of 10 bases.

The chain links TRBV6-5 to TRBJ1-1; D gene ambiguous. Deletions cut 0 bases from V and 3 bases from J, with 5 bases between. This CDR3 contains 13 residues. Germline V gene data show CDR1 as MNHEY and CDR2 as SVGAGI. CDR3 nucleotide sequence: TGTGCCAGCAGTTACTCGAAGGACACTGAAGCTTTCTTT. Its translation: CASSYSKDTEAFF.